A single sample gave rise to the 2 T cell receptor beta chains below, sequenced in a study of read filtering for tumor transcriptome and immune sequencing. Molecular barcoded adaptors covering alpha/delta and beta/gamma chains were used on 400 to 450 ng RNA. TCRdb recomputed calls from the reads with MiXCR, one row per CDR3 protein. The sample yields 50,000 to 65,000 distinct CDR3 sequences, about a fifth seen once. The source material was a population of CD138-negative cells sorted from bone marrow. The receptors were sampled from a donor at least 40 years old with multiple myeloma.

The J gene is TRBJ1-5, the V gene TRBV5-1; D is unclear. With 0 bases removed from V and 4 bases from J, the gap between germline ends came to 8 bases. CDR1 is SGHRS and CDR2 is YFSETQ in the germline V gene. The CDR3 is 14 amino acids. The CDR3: CASSLGAENQPQHF. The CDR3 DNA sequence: TGCGCCAGCAGCTTGGGAGCAGAAAATCAGCCCCAGCATTTT.

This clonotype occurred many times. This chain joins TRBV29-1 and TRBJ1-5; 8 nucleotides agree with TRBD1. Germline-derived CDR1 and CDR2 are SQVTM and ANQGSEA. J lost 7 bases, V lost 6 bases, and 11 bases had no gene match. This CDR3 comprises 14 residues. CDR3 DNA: TGCAGCGTCCCGACAGGGGAGAATGGACAGCCCCAGCATTTT. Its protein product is CSVPTGENGQPQHF.